A single sample gave rise to the 23 T cell receptor beta chains below, sequenced in a study of metastatic and nonmetastatic thyroid tumors (TCRdb year 2020). No treatment had been received by any patient before thyroid surgery. Library preparation employed PCR. Sequenced using an Illumina HiSeq 4000. TCRdb cleaned the public reads at Q25 with fastp, built clones with MiXCR and kept in-frame beta chains. This sample comprises around 36,000 clones, approximately 30% of them detected only once. Less than 9% of the sample is held by the ten biggest clonotypes. Sequencing input: blood. Receptor source: a female donor with papillary thyroid cancer or a benign thyroid nodule (not recorded which). Some clones in this sample may be carry-over from other donors' samples.

The chain joins TRBV5-1 to TRBJ1-1; 7 bases map to TRBD1. V lost 0 bases to trimming and J lost 7 bases; unmatched junction nucleotides: 3. This CDR3 region has 13 residues. Germline V lookup: CDR1 SGHRS, CDR2 YFSETQ. Here the CDR3 reads CASSLDGQVEAFF. In nucleotides, the CDR3 is TGCGCCAGCAGCTTGGATGGACAGGTTGAAGCTTTCTTT.

The genes are TRBV5-5 and TRBJ1-1; D unresolved. There are 13 residues in the CDR3. Looked up from germline, CDR1 is SGHKS and CDR2 is YYEKEE (reference sequence). The V end lost 4 bases, the J end lost 0 bases, and 7 bases lay between the germline ends. The CDR3 sequence: CASSAGLNTEAFF. The DNA of the CDR3 is TGTGCCAGCAGCGCAGGATTGAACACTGAAGCTTTCTTT.

The chain uses TRBV11-3 and TRBJ2-7; 7 positions agree with TRBD2. Trimming removed 1 base from V and 5 bases from J; junction bases left unmatched: 8. Germline V CDR1 and CDR2: SGHNT, YENEEA. The CDR3 length is 15 residues. CDR3 DNA sequence: TGTGCCAGCAGCTTAGGAGGACTAGTTTCTCACGAGCAGTACTTC. Its translation: CASSLGGLVSHEQYF.

This clone appeared many times. This chain links TRBV30 with TRBJ2-6; TRBD2 matches 7 bases. The CDR3 runs 15 residues. V lost 2 bases to trimming and J lost 2 bases; unmatched junction nucleotides: 3. CDR1 is GTSNPN and CDR2 is SVGIG in the germline V gene (reference sequence). The DNA of the CDR3 is TGTGCCTGGAGTCGGGGAGGGGCTGGGGCCAACGTCCTGACTTTC. This gives the protein CAWSRGGAGANVLTF.

V is TRBV28 and J is TRBJ1-2; D is possibly TRBD1 (5 bases). The ends were cut back, 3 bases at V and 5 bases at J, with 7 bases in the middle. CDR1 is MDHEN and CDR2 is SYDVKM in the germline V gene. The CDR3 is 12 residues long. CDR3 DNA: TGTGCCAGCAGTTTGGGGGGTTATGGCTACACCTTC. The encoded protein is CASSLGGYGYTF.

With respect to this clone: A read error may produce the germline difference seen at one junction end. The chain is built from TRBV20-1 and TRBJ2-7, with a tentative D call TRBD1 (6 bases). The CDR3 extends over 14 amino acids. Germline V gene sequence: CDR1 DFQATT, CDR2 SNEGSKA (reference sequence). CDR3 in DNA: TGCAGTGCTAGTACAGGGCCCAGCTCCTACGAGCAGAACTTC. Residues: CSASTGPSSYEQNF.

This clone was picked up a small number of times. The chain joins TRBV6-2 or TRBV6-3 to TRBJ2-1; 8 bases fit TRBD1. The CDR3 has 15 residues. Germline V CDR1 and CDR2: MNHEY, SVGEGT. V lost 6 bases, J lost 4 bases, and 8 bases stayed unmatched. CDR3: CASRLTGGSYNEQFF. Written as DNA, the CDR3 is TGTGCCAGCAGACTTACAGGGGGGTCTTACAATGAGCAGTTCTTC.

In this sample, this clone is medium-sized (0.01 to 0.1%). This sequence joins TRBV28 and TRBJ2-7; perhaps D is TRBD1 or TRBD2 (6 bases each). The CDR3 spans 15 residues. Germline V CDR1 and CDR2: MDHEN, SYDVKM. Trimming took off 2 bases at V and 5 bases at J, with 16 bases between the two ends. The CDR3 nucleotides are TGTGCCAGCAGTTTAGGGGGGCCGACAAGACACGAGCAGTACTTC. Its protein is CASSLGGPTRHEQYF.

Details on this clone: One end of the junction is discordant with germline, which a read error may explain. The V gene is TRBV20-1, the J gene TRBJ2-1; 7 bases agree with TRBD2. The CDR3 runs to 15 residues. The germline gives CDR1 DFQATT, CDR2 SNEGSKA (reference sequence). The CDR3 here is CRARQSSGPYNEQFF. The DNA for the CDR3 is TGCAGAGCTAGACAATCTAGCGGTCCCTACAATGAGCAGTTCTTC.

This clone was counted a few times. The CDR3 region has the DNA TGTGCCAGCAGTTCCACAAGCCCCGCCTACGAGCAGTACTTC. It translates to CASSSTSPAYEQYF. The chain uses TRBV28 and TRBJ2-7, with D unclear. This CDR3 contains 14 residues. Germline V gives CDR1 MDHEN, CDR2 SYDVKM. Trimming left V 4 bases short and J 2 bases short, with 12 bases between.

This clone was counted at least ten times. The chain carries TRBV7-3 and TRBJ2-5; 10 bases agree with TRBD2. This CDR3 is 14 amino acids long. Germline V gene sequence: CDR1 SGHTA, CDR2 FQGTGA. J lost 5 bases, V lost 0 bases, and 0 bases had no gene match. This CDR3 reads CASSLTGLAETQYF. As DNA, the CDR3 is TGTGCCAGCAGCTTAACGGGACTAGCGGAGACCCAGTACTTC.

The CDR3 sequence is CRAGQLYGYTF. The CDR3 nucleotides read TGCAGGGCCGGGCAGCTGTATGGCTACACCTTC. V gene TRBV20-1 combines with J gene TRBJ1-2; D uncertain. Germline CDR1 and CDR2: DFQATT and SNEGSKA (reference sequence). The CDR3 consists of 11 residues.

As to this clone: A much bigger clone sits one base away, suggesting this may be a read error. Other DNA variants within this sample encode the same CDR3. This rearrangement joins TRBV15 to TRBJ2-5; no firm D call. Germline loops: CDR1 LNHNV, CDR2 YYDKDF (reference sequence). V dropped 0 bases and J dropped 5 bases, with 13 bases sitting between them. The CDR3 sequence is 15 residues long. In DNA form, the CDR3 reads TGTGCCACCAGCAGAGACCCGTCTCCCCGGGAGACCCAGTACTTC. Translating gives CATSRDPSPRETQYF.

The chain uses TRBV13 and TRBJ2-7; 7 positions match TRBD1. V trimming: 4 bases; J trimming: 12 bases; junction bases outside the gene matches: 15. The CDR3 has 14 residues. Germline lookup yields CDR1 PRHDT and CDR2 FYEKMQ (reference sequence). The CDR3 coding sequence is TGTGCCAGCAGCTCGGGACAGAACCGTCGTTACCTGTACTTC. Translation: CASSSGQNRRYLYF.

This chain joins TRBV20-1 and TRBJ1-1; 7 bases fit TRBD1. After removal of 2 bases from V and 12 bases from J, the junction contained 9 bases not matched to a gene. The CDR3 has 12 amino acids. Per germline, CDR1 DFQATT and CDR2 SNEGSKA (reference sequence). The CDR3: CSARYRGEGSFF. The DNA for the CDR3 is TGCAGTGCTAGATACAGGGGTGAAGGGTCTTTCTTT.

Sample share makes this clone medium-sized (0.01 to 0.1%). CDR3 sequence: CASSLFGTGYYEQYF. The CDR3 nucleotides are TGTGCCAGCAGTTTATTCGGGACAGGGTACTACGAGCAGTACTTC. The rearrangement uses TRBV28 and TRBJ2-7; the match to TRBD1 covers 9 bases. With 1 base clipped from V and 3 bases from J, the junction kept 4 bases outside the gene matches. CDR3 length: 15 amino acids. Germline values: CDR1 MDHEN, CDR2 SYDVKM.

Many counts were recorded for this clone. This CDR3 reads CAWSAIGGGGYGYTF. The CDR3 DNA sequence: TGTGCCTGGAGCGCCATCGGCGGGGGTGGCTATGGCTACACCTTC. V gene TRBV30 combines with J gene TRBJ1-2, with D possibly matching TRBD1 (5 bases). Trimming stripped 3 bases from V and 4 bases from J, with 18 bases between. The CDR3 covers 15 residues. Germline V gene sequence: CDR1 GTSNPN, CDR2 SVGIG (reference sequence).

With respect to this clone: It is likely a read error, because the conserved phenylalanine at the end of the CDR3 is missing. This chain uses TRBV7-6 with TRBJ2-3; D gene unclear. CDR3 length equals 12 residues. Germline CDR1 and CDR2: SGHVS and FNYEAQ. CDR3 region: CPSSRSKDTQYV. The CDR3 coding sequence is TGTCCCAGCAGCCGAAGCAAAGATACGCAGTATGTT.

This clone was recorded many times. The rearrangement uses TRBV12-3 or TRBV12-4 and TRBJ2-5, with 13 nucleotides matching TRBD2. Germline trimming cut 5 bases from V and 2 bases from J; bases unmatched to any gene: 17. This CDR3 has 20 amino acids. CDR3 DNA sequence: TGTGCCAGCAGTAACGCGGGGGGACTAGCGGGGTATGAAAAACAAGAGACCCAGTACTTC. This gives the protein CASSNAGGLAGYEKQETQYF.

This clone was detected many times. The chain uses TRBV24-1 and TRBJ1-5, with D uncertain. V lost 5 bases and J lost 3, with 7 bases in between. Per the germline V gene, CDR1 is KGHDR and CDR2 is SFDVKD. This CDR3 comprises 13 residues. The chain's CDR3 is CATSGRNNQPQHF. CDR3 bases: TGTGCCACCAGTGGCAGGAACAATCAGCCCCAGCATTTT.

This clone was seen a handful of times. The DNA for the CDR3 is TGTGCCAGCAGCCAGCTTGGGACTAGCGGAGAGACCCAGTACTTC. It codes for CASSQLGTSGETQYF. The J gene is TRBJ2-5, the V gene TRBV3-1; TRBD2 aligns across 11 bases. The V gene end was trimmed by 3 bases and the J gene end by 4 bases; junction bases not matched to a gene: 4. Germline V gene sequence: CDR1 LGHDT, CDR2 YNNKEL (reference sequence). CDR3 size: 15 residues.

This clone has just a few counts. V usage is TRBV28 and J usage is TRBJ2-7; tentatively, D is TRBD1 (6 bases). The CDR3 consists of 13 residues. With 2 bases removed from V and 5 bases from J, the gap between germline ends came to 10 bases. CDR1 is MDHEN and CDR2 is SYDVKM in the germline V gene. The CDR3 region is CASSLGGRHEQYF. For the CDR3, the DNA is TGTGCCAGCAGTTTAGGGGGCCGCCACGAGCAGTACTTC.

This clone was detected many times. The chain uses TRBV27 and TRBJ1-1; no firm D call. V was trimmed by 1 base and J by 2 bases, leaving 5 bases between them. The CDR3 extends over 13 amino acids. Germline loops: CDR1 MNHEY, CDR2 SMNVEV (reference sequence). CDR3 residues: CASSLLGNTEAFF. DNA for the CDR3: TGTGCCAGCAGTTTATTGGGAAACACTGAAGCTTTCTTT.